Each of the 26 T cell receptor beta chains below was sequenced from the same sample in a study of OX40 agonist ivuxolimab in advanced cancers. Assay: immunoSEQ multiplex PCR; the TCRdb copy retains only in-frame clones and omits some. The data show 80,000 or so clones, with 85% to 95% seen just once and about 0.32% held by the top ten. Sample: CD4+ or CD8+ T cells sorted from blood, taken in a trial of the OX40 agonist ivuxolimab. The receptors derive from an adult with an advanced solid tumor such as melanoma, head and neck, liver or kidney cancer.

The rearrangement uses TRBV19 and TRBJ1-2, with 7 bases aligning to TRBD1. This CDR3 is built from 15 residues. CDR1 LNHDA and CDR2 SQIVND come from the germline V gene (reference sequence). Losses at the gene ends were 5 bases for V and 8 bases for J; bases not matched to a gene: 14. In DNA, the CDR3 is TGTGCCAGTAGTCGACTACAGGGGACGGCGGTGGGCTACACCTTC. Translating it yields CASSRLQGTAVGYTF.

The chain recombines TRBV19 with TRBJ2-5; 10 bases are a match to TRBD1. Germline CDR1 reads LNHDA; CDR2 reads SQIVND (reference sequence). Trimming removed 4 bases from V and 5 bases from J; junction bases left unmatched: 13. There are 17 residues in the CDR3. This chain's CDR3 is CASSNLIPGQGTETQYF. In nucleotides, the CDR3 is TGTGCCAGTAGTAACCTCATTCCGGGACAGGGGACGGAGACCCAGTACTTC.

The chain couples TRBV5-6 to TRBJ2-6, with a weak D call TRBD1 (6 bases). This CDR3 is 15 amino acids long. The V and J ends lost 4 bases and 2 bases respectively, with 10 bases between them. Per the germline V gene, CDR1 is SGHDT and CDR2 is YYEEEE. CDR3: CASSNNRAGANVLTF. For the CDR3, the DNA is TGTGCCAGCAGCAACAACAGGGCTGGGGCCAACGTCCTGACTTTC.

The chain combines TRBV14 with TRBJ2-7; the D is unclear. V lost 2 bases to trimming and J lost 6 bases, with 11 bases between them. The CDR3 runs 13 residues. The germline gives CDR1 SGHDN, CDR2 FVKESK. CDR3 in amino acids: CASSQIIASEQYF. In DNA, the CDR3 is TGTGCCAGCAGCCAAATCATAGCAAGCGAGCAGTACTTC.

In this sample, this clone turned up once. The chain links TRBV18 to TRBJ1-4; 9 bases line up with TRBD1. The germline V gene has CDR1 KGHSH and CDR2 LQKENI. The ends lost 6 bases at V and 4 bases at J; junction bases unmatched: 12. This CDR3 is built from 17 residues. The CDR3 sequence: CASSRGAPGQGNEKLFF. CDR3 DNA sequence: TGTGCCAGCTCCCGGGGTGCTCCGGGACAGGGTAATGAAAAACTGTTTTTT.

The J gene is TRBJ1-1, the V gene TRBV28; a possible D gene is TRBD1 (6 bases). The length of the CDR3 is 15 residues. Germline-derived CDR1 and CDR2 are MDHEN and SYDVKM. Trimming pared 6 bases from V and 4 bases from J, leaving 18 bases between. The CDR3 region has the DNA TGTGCCAGCAGGACTGCGGACAGCCTGGGCACTGAAGCTTTCTTT. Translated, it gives CASRTADSLGTEAFF.

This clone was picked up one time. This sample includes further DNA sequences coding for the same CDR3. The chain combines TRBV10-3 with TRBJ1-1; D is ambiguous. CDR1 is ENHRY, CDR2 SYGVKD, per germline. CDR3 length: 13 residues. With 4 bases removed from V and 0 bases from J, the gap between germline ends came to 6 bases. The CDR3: CAISGGLNTEAFF. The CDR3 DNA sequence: TGTGCCATCAGTGGGGGATTGAACACTGAAGCTTTCTTT.

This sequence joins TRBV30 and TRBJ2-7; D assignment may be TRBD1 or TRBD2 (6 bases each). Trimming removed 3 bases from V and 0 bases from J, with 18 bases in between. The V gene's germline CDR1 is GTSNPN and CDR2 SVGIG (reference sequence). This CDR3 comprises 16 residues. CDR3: CAWSGVGGAGSYEQYF. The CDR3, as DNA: TGTGCCTGGAGCGGGGTGGGGGGCGCAGGCTCCTACGAGCAGTACTTC.

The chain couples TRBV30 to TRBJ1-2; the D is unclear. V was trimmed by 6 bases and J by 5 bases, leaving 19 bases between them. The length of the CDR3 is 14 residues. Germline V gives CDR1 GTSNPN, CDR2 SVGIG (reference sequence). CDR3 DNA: TGTGCCTGCCTGAACCCGGGAGGCCCATATGGCTACACCTTC. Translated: CACLNPGGPYGYTF.

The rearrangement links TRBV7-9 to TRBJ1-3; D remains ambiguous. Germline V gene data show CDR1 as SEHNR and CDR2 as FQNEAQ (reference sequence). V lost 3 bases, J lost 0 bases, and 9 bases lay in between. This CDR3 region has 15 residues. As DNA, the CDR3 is TGTGCCAGCAGCTTGAACAGCCACTCTGGAAACACCATATATTTT. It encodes CASSLNSHSGNTIYF.

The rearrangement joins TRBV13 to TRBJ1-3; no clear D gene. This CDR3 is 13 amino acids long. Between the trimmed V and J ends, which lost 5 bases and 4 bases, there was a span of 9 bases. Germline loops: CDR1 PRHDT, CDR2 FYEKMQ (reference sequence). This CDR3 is CASSLKRGNTIYF. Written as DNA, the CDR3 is TGTGCCAGCAGCCTCAAGAGAGGAAACACCATATATTTT.

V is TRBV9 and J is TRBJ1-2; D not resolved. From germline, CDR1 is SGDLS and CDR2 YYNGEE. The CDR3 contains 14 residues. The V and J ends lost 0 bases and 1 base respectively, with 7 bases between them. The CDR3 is CASSVGVNNYGYTF. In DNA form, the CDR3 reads TGTGCCAGCAGCGTAGGGGTCAATAACTATGGCTACACCTTC. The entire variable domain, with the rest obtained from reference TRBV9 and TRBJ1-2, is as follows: DSGVTQTPKHLITATGQRVTLRCSPRSGDLSVYWYQQSLDQGLQFLIQYYNGEERAKGNILERFSAQQFPDLHSELNLSSLELGDSALYFCASSVGVNNYGYTFGSGTRLTVV.

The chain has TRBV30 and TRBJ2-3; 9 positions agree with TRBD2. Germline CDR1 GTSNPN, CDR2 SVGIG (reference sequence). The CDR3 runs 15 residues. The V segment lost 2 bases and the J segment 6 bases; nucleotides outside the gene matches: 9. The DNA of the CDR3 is TGTGCCTGGAGTTTTAGCGGGGGAGCGCGGGATACGCAGTATTTT. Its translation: CAWSFSGGARDTQYF.

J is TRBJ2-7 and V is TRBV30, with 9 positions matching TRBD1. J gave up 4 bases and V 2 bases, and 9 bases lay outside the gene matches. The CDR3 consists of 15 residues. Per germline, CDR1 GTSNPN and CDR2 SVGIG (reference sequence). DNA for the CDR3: TGTGCCTGGAGTCTCCCGGGACAGGGTAAATACGAGCAGTACTTC. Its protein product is CAWSLPGQGKYEQYF.

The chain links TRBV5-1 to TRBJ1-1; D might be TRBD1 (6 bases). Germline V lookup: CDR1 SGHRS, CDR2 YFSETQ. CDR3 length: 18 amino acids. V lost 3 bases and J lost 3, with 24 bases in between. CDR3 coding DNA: TGCGCCAGCAGCTCCACACCCACTACCGGGACAAGCGACACTGAAGCTTTCTTT. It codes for CASSSTPTTGTSDTEAFF.

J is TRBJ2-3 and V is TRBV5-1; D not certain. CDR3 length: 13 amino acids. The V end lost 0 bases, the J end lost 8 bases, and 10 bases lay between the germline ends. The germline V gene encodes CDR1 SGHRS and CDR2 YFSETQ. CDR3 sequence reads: CASSLEPLGTQYF. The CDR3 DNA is TGCGCCAGCAGCTTGGAGCCCCTTGGTACGCAGTATTTT.

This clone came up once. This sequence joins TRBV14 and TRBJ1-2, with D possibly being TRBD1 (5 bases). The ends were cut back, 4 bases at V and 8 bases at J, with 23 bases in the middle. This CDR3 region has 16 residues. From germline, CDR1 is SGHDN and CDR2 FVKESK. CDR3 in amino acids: CASSPRPGPGSEGYTF. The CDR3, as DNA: TGTGCCAGCAGCCCAAGGCCGGGTCCAGGGTCGGAGGGCTACACCTTC.

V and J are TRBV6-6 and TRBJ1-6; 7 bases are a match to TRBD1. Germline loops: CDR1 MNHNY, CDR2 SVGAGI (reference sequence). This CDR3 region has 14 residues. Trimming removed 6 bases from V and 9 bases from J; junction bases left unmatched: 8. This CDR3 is CASSLQGEGSPLHF. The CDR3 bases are TGTGCCAGCAGCCTCCAGGGGGAGGGTTCACCCCTCCACTTT.

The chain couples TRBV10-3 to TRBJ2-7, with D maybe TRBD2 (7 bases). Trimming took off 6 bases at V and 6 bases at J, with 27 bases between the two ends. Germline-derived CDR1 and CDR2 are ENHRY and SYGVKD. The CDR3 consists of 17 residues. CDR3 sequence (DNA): TGTGCCATCAGCGCTCTCTTACGGGGGGCTCTCTTGGGCGAGCAGTACTTC. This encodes CAISALLRGALLGEQYF.

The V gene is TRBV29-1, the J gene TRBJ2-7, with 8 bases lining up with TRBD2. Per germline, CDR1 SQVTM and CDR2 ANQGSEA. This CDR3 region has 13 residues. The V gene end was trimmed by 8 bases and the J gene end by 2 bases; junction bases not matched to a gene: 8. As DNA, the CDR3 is TGCAGCACTAGCGGCAGGGGAGCCTACGAGCAGTACTTC. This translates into CSTSGRGAYEQYF.

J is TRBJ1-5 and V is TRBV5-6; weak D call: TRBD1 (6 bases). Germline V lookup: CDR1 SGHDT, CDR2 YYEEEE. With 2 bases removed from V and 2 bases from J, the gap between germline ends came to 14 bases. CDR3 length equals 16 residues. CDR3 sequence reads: CASSLRGGWGNQPQHF. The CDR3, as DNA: TGTGCCAGCAGCTTAAGGGGGGGCTGGGGCAATCAGCCCCAGCATTTT. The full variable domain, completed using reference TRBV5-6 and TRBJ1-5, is DAGVTQSPTHLIKTRGQQVTLRCSPKSGHDTVSWYQQALGQGPQFIFQYYEEEERQRGNFPDRFSGHQFPNYSSELNVNALLLGDSALYLCASSLRGGWGNQPQHFGDGTRLSIL.

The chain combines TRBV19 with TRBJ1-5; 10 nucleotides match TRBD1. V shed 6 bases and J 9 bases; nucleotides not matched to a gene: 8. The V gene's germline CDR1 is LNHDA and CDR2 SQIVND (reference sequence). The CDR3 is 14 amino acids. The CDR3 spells CASRTGTGELPQHF. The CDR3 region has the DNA TGTGCCAGTAGGACCGGGACAGGGGAGCTGCCCCAGCATTTT.

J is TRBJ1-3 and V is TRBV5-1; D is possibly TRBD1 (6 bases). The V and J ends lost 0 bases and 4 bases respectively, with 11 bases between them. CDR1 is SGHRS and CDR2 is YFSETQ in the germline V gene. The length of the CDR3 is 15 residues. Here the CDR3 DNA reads TGCGCCAGCAGCTTGGCCACAGGGAGGGGAAACACCATATATTTT. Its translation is CASSLATGRGNTIYF.

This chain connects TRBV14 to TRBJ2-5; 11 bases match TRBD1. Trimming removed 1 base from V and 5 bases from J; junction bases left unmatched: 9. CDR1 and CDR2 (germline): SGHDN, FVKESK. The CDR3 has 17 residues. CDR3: CASSQGYWTGGKETQYF. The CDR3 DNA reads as TGTGCCAGCAGCCAAGGGTACTGGACAGGGGGCAAGGAGACCCAGTACTTC.

CDR3 bases: TGTGCCAGCAGTTCCCGGACAGGGGTGCATGAGCAGTACTTC. Translation: CASSSRTGVHEQYF. The chain employs TRBV27 and TRBJ2-7; TRBD1 matches 9 bases. This CDR3 has 14 residues. The V segment lost 4 bases and the J segment 7 bases; nucleotides outside the gene matches: 8. Germline V gene data show CDR1 as MNHEY and CDR2 as SMNVEV (reference sequence).

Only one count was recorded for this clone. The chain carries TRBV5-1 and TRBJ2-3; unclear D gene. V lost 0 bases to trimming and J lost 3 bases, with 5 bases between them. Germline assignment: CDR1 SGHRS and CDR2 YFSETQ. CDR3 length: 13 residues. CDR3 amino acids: CASSLDITDTQYF. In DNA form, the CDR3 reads TGCGCCAGCAGCTTGGACATTACAGATACGCAGTATTTT.